This T cell receptor (beta chain) was captured in a study of blood T cell repertoires in COVID-19. The assay was immunoSEQ multiplex PCR, and TCRdb's table has in-frame clones only and misses some. The sample contains about 250,000 clones, roughly 85% of which appear only once. The CDR3 contains 16 residues. V lost 3 bases and J lost 0; bases outside the gene matches: 5. Germline lookup yields CDR1 SGHNT and CDR2 YYREEE (reference sequence). V is TRBV5-4 and J is TRBJ1-2; 10 nucleotides line up with TRBD1. Specimen: PBMCs or T cells enriched from blood (not recorded which). This sequence originates from a woman aged 45 to 65 with acute COVID-19. This CDR3 is CASSSDRGRANYGYTF. CDR3 bases: TGTGCCAGCAGCTCGGACAGGGGGAGAGCTAACTATGGCTACACCTTC.